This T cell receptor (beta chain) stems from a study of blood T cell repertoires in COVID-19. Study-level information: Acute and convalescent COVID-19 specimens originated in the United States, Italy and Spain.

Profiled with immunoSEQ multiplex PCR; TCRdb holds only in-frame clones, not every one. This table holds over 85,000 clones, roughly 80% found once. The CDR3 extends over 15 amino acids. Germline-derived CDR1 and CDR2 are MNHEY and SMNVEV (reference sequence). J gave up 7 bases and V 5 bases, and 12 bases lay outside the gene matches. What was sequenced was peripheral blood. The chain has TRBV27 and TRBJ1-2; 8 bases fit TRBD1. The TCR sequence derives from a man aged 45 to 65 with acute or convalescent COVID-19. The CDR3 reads CASSVQGQGRGGYTF. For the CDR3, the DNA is TGTGCCAGCAGTGTCCAAGGACAGGGAAGGGGTGGCTACACCTTC.